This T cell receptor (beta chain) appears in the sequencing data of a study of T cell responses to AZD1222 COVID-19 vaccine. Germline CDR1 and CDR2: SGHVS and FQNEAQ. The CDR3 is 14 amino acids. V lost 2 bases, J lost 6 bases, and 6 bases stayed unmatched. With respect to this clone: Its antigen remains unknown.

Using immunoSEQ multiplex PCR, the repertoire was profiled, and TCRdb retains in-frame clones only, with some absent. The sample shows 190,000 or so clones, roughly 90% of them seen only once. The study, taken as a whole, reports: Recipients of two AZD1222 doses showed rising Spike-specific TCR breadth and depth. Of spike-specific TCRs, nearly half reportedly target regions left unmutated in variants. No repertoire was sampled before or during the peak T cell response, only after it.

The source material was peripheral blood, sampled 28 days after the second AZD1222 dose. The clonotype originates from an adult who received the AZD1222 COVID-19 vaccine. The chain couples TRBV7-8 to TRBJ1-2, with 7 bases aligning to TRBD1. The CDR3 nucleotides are TGTGCCAGCAGCTTAAATCTAGACAGGGATGGCTACACCTTC. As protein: CASSLNLDRDGYTF.